The clone carrying this TCR beta chain was picked up one time. This specimen belongs to a study of PD-L1 blockade in urothelial cancer. As for time point: pretreatment peripheral blood. Using immunoSEQ multiplex PCR, the repertoire was profiled, and TCRdb retains in-frame clones only, with some absent. The sample records 70,000 to 80,000 clones, about 82% being singletons. The clonotype comes from a man aged 35 to 55 with urothelial cancer. The source material was PBMCs, sampled around atezolizumab (anti-PD-L1) treatment.

CDR3 sequence: CASSIDPGSSSYEQYF. Written as DNA, the CDR3 is TGTGCCAGTAGTATCGATCCGGGATCCTCTTCCTACGAGCAGTACTTC. J is TRBJ2-7 and V is TRBV19; possibly TRBD2 for D (5 bases). This CDR3 spans 16 amino acids. Germline CDR1 and CDR2: LNHDA and SQIVND (reference sequence). With 3 bases removed from V and 1 base from J, the gap between germline ends came to 16 bases. The full variable domain, completed using reference TRBV19 and TRBJ2-7, is DGGITQSPKYLFRKEGQNVTLSCEQNLNHDAMYWYRQDPGQGLRLIYYSQIVNDFQKGDIAEGYSVSREKKESFPLTVTSAQKNPTAFYLCASSIDPGSSSYEQYFGPGTRLTVT.